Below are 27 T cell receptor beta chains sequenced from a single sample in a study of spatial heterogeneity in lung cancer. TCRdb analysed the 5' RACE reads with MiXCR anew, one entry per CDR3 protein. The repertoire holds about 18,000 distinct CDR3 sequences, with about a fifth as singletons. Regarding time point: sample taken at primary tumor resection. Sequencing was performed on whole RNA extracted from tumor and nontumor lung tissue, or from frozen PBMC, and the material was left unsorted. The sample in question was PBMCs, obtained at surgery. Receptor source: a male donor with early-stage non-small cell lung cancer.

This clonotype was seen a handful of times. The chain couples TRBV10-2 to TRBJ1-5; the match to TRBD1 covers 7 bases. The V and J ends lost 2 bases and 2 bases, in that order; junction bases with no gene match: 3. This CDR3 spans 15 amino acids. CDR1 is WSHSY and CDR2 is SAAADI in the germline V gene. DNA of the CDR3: TGCGCCAGCAGTGAGGGAGGGGGCGGCAATCAGCCCCAGCATTTT. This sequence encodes CASSEGGGGNQPQHF.

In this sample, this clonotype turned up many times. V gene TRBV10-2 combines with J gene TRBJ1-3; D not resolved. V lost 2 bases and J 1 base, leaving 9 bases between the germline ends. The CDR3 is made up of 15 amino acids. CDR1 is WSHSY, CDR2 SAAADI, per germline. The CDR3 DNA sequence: TGCGCCAGCAGTGAGCACTGGGAGTCTGGAAACACCATATATTTT. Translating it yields CASSEHWESGNTIYF.

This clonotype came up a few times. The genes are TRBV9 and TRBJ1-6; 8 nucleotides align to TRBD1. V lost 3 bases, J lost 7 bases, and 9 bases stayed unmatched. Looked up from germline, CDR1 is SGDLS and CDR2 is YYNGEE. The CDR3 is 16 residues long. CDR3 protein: CASSASDRDPNSPLHF. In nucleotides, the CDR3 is TGTGCCAGCAGCGCTTCGGACAGGGACCCCAATTCACCCCTCCACTTT.

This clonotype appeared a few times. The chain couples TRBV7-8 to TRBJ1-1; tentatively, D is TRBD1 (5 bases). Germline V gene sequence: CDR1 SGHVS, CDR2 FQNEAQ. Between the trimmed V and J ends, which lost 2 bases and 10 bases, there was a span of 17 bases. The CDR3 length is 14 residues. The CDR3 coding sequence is TGTGCCAGCAGCTTATTACAGGCGAACGGGGTAGCTTTCTTT. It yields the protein CASSLLQANGVAFF. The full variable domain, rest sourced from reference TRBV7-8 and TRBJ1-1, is GAGVSQSPRYKVAKRGQDVALRCDPISGHVSLFWYQQALGQGPEFLTYFQNEAQLDKSGLPSDRFFAERPEGSVSTLKIQRTQQEDSAVYLCASSLLQANGVAFFGQGTRLTVV.

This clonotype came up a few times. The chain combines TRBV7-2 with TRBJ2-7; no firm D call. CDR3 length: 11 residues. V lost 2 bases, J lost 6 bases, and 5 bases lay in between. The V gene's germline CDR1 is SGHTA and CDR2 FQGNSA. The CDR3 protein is CASSLWSEQYF. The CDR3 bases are TGTGCCAGCAGCTTATGGAGCGAGCAGTACTTC.

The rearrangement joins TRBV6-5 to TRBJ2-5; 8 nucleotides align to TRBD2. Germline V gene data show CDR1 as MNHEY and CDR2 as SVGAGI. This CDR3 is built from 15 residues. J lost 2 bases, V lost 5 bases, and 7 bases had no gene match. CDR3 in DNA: TGTGCCAGCAGTAAACTAGCGGTTTCTCAAGAGACCCAGTACTTC. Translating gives CASSKLAVSQETQYF.

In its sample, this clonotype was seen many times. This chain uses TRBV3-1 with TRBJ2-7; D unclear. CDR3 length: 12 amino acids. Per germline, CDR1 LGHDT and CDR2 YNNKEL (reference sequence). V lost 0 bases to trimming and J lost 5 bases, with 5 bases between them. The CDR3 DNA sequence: TGTGCCAGCAGCCAAGAAGGGAACGAGCAGTACTTC. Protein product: CASSQEGNEQYF.

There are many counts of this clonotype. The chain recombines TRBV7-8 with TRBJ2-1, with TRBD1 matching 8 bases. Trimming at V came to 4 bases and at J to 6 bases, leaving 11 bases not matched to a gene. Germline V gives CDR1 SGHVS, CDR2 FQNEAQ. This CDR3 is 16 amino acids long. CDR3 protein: CASSSNYAGTGNEQFF. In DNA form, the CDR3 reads TGTGCCAGCAGCTCTAACTACGCCGGGACAGGCAATGAGCAGTTCTTC.

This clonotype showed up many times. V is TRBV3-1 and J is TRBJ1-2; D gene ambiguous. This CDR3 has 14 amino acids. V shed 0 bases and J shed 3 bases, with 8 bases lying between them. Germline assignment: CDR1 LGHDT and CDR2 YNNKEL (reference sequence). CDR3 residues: CASSQDPGYYGYTF. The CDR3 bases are TGTGCCAGCAGCCAAGATCCGGGCTACTATGGCTACACCTTC.

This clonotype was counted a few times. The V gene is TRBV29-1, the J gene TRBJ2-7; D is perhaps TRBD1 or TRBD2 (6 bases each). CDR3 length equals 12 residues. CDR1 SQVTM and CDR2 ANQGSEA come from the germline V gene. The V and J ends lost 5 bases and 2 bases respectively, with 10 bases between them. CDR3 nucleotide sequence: TGCAGCGTTCCGGGGGCCACCTACGAGCAGTACTTC. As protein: CSVPGATYEQYF.

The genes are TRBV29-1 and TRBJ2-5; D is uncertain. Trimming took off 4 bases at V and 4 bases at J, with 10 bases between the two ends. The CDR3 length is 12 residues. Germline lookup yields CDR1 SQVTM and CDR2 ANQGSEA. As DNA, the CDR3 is TGCAGCGTTGTTGGGTGGGGAGAGACCCAGTACTTC. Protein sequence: CSVVGWGETQYF.

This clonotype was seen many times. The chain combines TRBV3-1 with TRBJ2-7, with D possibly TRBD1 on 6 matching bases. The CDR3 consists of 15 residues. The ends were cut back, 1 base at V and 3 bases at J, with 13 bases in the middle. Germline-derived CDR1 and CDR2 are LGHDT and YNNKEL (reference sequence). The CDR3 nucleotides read TGTGCCAGCAGCCAAGTCGACAGGCTGGACTACGAGCAGTACTTC. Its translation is CASSQVDRLDYEQYF.

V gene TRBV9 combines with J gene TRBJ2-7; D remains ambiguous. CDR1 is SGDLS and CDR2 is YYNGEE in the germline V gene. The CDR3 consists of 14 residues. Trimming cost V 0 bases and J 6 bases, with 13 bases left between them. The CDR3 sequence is CASSVALSSTEQYF. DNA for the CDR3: TGTGCCAGCAGCGTAGCTTTATCAAGCACCGAGCAGTACTTC.

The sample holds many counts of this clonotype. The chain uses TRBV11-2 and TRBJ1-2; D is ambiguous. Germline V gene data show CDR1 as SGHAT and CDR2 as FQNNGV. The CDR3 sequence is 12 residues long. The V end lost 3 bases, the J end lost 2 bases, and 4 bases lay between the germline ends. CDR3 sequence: CASSLNNYGYTF. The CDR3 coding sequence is TGTGCCAGCAGCTTGAACAACTATGGCTACACCTTC. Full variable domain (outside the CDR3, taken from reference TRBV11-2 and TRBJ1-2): EAGVAQSPRYKIIEKRQSVAFWCNPISGHATLYWYQQILGQGPKLLIQFQNNGVVDDSQLPKDRFSAERLKGVDSTLKIQPAKLEDSAVYLCASSLNNYGYTFGSGTRLTVV.

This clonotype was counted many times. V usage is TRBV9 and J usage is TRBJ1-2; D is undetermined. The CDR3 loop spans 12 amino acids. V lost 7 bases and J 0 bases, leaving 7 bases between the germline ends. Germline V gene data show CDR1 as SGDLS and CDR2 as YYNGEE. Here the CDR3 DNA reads TGTGCCAGCCAAGGAGCTAACTATGGCTACACCTTC. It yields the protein CASQGANYGYTF.

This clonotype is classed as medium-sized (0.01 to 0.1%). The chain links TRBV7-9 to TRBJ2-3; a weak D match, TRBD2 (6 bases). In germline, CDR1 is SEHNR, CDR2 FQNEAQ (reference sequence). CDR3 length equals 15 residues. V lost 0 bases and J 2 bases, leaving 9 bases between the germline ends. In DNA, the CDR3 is TGTGCCAGCAGCTTAGCGGGGACTGTCACAGATACGCAGTATTTT. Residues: CASSLAGTVTDTQYF. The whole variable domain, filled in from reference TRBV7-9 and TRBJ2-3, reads DTGVSQNPRHKITKRGQNVTFRCDPISEHNRLYWYRQTLGQGPEFLTYFQNEAQLEKSRLLSDRFSAERPKGSFSTLEIQRTEQGDSAMYLCASSLAGTVTDTQYFGPGTRLTVL.

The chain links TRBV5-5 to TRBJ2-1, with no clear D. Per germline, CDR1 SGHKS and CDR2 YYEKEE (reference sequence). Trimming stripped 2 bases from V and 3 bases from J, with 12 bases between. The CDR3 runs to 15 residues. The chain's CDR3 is CASSFSFQDYNEQFF. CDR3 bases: TGTGCCAGCAGCTTTAGCTTCCAGGACTACAATGAGCAGTTCTTC. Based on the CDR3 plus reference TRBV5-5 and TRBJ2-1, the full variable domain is DAGVTQSPTHLIKTRGQQVTLRCSPISGHKSVSWYQQVLGQGPQFIFQYYEKEERGRGNFPDRFSARQFPNYSSELNVNALLLGDSALYLCASSFSFQDYNEQFFGPGTRLTVL.

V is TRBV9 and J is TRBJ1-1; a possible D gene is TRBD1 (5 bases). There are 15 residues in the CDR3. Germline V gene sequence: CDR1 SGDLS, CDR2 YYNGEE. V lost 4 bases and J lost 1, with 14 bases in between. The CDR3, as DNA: TGTGCCAGCAGCTCGTCCCGGGGGTCGAACACTGAAGCTTTCTTT. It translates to CASSSSRGSNTEAFF. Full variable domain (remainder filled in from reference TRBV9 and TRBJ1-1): DSGVTQTPKHLITATGQRVTLRCSPRSGDLSVYWYQQSLDQGLQFLIQYYNGEERAKGNILERFSAQQFPDLHSELNLSSLELGDSALYFCASSSSRGSNTEAFFGQGTRLTVV.

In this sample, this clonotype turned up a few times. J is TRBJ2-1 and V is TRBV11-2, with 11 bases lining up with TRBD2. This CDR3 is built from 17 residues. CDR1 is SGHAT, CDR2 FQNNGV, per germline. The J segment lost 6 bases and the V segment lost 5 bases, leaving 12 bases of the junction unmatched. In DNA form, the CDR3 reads TGTGCCAGCAGCCCAAATAGCGGGGGGGCCAATGTCAATGAGCAGTTCTTC. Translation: CASSPNSGGANVNEQFF.

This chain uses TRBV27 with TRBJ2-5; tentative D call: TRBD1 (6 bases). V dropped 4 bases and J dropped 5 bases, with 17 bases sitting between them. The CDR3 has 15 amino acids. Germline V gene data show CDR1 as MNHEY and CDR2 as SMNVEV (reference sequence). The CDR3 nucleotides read TGTGCCAGCAGTTATACCCTCGGGACACAGGAGACCCAGTACTTC. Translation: CASSYTLGTQETQYF.

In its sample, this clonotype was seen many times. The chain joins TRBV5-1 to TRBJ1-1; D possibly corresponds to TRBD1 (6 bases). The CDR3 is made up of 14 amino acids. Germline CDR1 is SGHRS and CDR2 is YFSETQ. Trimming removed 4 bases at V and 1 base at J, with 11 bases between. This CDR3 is CASSRGTPNTEAFF. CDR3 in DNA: TGCGCCAGCAGCCGCGGGACACCGAACACTGAAGCTTTCTTT. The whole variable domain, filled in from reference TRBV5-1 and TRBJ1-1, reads KAGVTQTPRYLIKTRGQQVTLSCSPISGHRSVSWYQQTPGQGLQFLFEYFSETQRNKGNFPGRFSGRQFSNSRSEMNVSTLELGDSALYLCASSRGTPNTEAFFGQGTRLTVV.

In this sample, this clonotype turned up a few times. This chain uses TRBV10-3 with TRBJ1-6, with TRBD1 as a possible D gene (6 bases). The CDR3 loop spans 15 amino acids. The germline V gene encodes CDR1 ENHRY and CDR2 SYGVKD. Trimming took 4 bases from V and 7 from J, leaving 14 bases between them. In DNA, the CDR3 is TGTGCCATCAGTGTCCGGGACACAGAAAATTCACCCCTCCACTTT. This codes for CAISVRDTENSPLHF.

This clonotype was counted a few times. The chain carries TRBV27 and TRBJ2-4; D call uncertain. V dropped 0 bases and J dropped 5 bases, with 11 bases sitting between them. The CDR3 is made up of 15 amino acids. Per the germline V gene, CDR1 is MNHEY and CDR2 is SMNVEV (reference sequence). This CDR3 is CASSLSLGPQNIQYF. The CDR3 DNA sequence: TGTGCCAGCAGTTTATCGTTAGGGCCCCAAAACATTCAGTACTTC.

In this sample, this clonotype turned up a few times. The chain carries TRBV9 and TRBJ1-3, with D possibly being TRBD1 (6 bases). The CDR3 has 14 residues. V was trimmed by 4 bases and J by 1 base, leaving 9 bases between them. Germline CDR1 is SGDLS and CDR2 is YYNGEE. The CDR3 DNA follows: TGTGCCAGCAGCCTCACAGGGTCTGGAAACACCATATATTTT. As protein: CASSLTGSGNTIYF.

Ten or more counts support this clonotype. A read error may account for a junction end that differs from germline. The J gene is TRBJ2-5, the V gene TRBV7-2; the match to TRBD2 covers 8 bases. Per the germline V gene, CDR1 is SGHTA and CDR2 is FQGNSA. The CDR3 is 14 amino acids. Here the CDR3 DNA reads TGTGCCAGCAGCTTAGCGGGGGTCCGGACTAGCATAGACTTC. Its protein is CASSLAGVRTSIDF.

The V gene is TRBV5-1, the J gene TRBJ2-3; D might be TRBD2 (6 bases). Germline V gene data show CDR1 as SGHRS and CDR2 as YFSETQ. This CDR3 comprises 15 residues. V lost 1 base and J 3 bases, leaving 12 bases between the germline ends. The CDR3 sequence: CASSLRGLPTDTQYF. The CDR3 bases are TGCGCCAGCAGCTTGAGGGGACTTCCTACAGATACGCAGTATTTT.

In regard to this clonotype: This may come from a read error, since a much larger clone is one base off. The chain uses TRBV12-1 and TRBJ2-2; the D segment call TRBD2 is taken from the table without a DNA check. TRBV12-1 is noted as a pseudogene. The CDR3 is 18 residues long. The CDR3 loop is CASSQDRSGRVRTGELFF. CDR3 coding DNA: TGTGCCAGCAGCCAAGATCGAAGCGGGAGAGTCCGCACCGGGGAGCTGTTTTTT.